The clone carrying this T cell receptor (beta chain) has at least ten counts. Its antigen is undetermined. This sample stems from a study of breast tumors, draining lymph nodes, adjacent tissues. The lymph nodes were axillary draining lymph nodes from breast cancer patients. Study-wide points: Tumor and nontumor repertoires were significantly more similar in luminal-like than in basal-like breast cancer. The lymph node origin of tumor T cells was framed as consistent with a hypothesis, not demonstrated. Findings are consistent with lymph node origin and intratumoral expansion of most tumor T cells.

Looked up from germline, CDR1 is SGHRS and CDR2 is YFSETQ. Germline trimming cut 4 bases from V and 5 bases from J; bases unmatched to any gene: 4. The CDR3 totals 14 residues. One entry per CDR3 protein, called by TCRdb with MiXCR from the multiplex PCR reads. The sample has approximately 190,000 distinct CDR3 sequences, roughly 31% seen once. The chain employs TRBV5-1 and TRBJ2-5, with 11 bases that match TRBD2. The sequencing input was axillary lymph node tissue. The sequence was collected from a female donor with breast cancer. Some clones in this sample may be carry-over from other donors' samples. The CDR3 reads CASSLTSGTETQYF. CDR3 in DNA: TGCGCCAGCAGCCTGACTAGCGGGACCGAGACCCAGTACTTC. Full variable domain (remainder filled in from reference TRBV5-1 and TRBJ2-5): KAGVTQTPRYLIKTRGQQVTLSCSPISGHRSVSWYQQTPGQGLQFLFEYFSETQRNKGNFPGRFSGRQFSNSRSEMNVSTLELGDSALYLCASSLTSGTETQYFGPGTRLLVL.